Sequencing of this T cell receptor beta chain was carried out in a study of blood T cell repertoires in COVID-19. Method: immunoSEQ multiplex PCR; TCRdb's copy keeps in-frame clones and lacks some. The sample yields around 220,000 clones, around 83% seen once. This clone has just a few counts. The sequence was obtained from a woman between 45 and 60 years old with COVID-19, enrolled during active disease. Sequencing was done on a sample of peripheral blood.

The CDR3 DNA is TGCGCCAGCAGTCCCGGGACAGGGTTAGCTTTCTTT. Protein: CASSPGTGLAFF. The genes are TRBV10-1 and TRBJ1-1, with 9 bases fitting TRBD1. CDR1 is WNHNN, CDR2 SYGVQD, per germline (reference sequence). V shed 5 bases, J shed 10 bases, and the junction held 5 bases outside the gene matches. The CDR3 is 12 amino acids.